This TCR beta chain stems from a study of CD8+ T cells in alopecia areata. CDR1 SGDLS and CDR2 YYNGEE come from the germline V gene. The CDR3 is 16 residues long. Trimming shortened V by 4 bases and J by 1 base, and 17 bases separated the two germline ends. This clone has only a few counts. Indicated treatment: oral pan-JAK inhibitor, 5-10 mg twice daily. RNA was extracted and reverse transcribed into cDNA as the sequencing template. The assay was immunoSEQ multiplex PCR, and TCRdb's table has in-frame clones only and misses some. The table lists 120,000 or so clones, around 63% of them singletons. The chain links TRBV9 to TRBJ2-5, with D uncertain. The sample here was CD4+ T cells sorted from blood, taken at week 4, from a patient treated with tofacitinib. This sequence originates from a human donor with alopecia areata. CDR3 nucleotide sequence: TGTGCCAGCAGCCCCTCCGATGGGCGGTTCCAAGAGACCCAGTACTTC. It translates to CASSPSDGRFQETQYF.